The text below deals with one TCR beta chain. Its antigen is not known. The method was immunoSEQ multiplex PCR; TCRdb's version includes in-frame clones alone and lacks a portion of them. The table has over 150,000 clones, 90% seen once; the top ten hold about 3%. Germline V gene lookup returns CDR1 KGHSH and CDR2 LQKENI. Trimming removed 3 bases from V and 5 bases from J, with 10 bases in between. CDR3 length equals 14 residues. This record comes from a study of T cell responses to AZD1222 COVID-19 vaccine. At the level of the study: Samples with a second dose at about 4 or about 12 weeks were pooled together.

The study's findings and limits: Reports indicate that nearly half of spike-specific TCRs are directed at unmutated variant regions. Repertoires in all cases were sampled only once the peak T cell response had passed.

The sample in question was peripheral blood, obtained on day 0 of AZD1222 vaccination. The chain links TRBV18 to TRBJ2-2, with D tentatively TRBD2 (6 bases). This TCR came from an adult in good health. The CDR3 DNA reads TGTGCCAGCTCACCTCCCAGCGGGACCGGGGAGCTGTTTTTT. Translated: CASSPPSGTGELFF.